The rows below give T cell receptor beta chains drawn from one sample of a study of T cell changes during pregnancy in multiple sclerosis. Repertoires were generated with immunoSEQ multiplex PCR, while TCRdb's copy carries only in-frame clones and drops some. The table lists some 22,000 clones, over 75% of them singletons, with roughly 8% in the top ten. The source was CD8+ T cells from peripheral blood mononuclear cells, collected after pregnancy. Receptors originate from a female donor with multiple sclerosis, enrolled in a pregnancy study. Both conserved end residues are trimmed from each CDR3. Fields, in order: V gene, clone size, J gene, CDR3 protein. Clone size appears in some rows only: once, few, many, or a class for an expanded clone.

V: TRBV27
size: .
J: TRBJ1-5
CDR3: ASSFNRGLGQPQH

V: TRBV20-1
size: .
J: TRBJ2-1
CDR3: SLYSYNEQF

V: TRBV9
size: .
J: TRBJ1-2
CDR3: ASSVGRGYGYT

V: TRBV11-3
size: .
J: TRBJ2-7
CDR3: ANSSGTTTSHRYEQY

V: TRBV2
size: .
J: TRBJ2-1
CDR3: ASRGTSGGNEQF

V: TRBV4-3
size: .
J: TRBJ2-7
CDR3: ASSQLTGTSGYEQY

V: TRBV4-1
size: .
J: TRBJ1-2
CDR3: ASSQSSAGYGLYGYT

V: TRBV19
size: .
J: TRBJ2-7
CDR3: ASSTSLYEQY

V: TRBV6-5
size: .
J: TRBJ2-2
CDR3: ASSYSTLARELF

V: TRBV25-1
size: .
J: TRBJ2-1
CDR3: ASSESGVLYNEQF

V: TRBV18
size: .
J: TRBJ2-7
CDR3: ASSPLGQGMYEQY

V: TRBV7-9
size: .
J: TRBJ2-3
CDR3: ASSLPDRGRPDTQY

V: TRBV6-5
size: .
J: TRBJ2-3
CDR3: ASSSSGPTDTQY

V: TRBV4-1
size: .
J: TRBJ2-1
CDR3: ASSHPKWLERLGEQF

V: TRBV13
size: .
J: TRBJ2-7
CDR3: ASTQGADYEQY

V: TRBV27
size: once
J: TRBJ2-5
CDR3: ASSPSPLAKETQY

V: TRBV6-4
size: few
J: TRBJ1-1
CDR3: ASSDSSNTEAF

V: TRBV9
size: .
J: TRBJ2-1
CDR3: ASSVEGLAGFYDEQF

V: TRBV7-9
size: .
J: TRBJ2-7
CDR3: ASSGPTLDRRTYEQY

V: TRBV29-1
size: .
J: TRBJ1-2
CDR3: SGDRFQGSGYT

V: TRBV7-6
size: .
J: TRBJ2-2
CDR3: ASSSGWTSNTGELF

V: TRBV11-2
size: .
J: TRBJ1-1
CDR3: ASSEPGQPMNTEAF

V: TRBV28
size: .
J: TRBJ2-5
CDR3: ASSPSHRPYRGTQY

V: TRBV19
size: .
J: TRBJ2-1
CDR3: ASSILLVGQGIYNEQF

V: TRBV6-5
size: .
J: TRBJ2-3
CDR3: ASSPWGGITDTQY

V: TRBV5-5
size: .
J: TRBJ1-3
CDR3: ASSRGTGQDTIY

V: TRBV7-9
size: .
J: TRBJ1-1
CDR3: ASSMTENTEAF

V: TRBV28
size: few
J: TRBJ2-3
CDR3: ASSRRGASTDTQY

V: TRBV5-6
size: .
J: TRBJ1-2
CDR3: ASSFPSTGSYGYT